This TCR beta chain was identified during a study of PD-L1 blockade in urothelial cancer. Study-level information: Blood-derived samples held a median about 130,000 T cells. The study's findings and limits: A pretreatment blood TCR clonality that fell below the median predicted better progression-free and overall survival.

Patients had urothelial carcinoma that was locally advanced or metastatic. Concerning this clone itself: No antigen is known for it.

Templates that were synthetic TCR analogs were spiked into each PCR. Produced via immunoSEQ multiplex PCR; TCRdb's table is partial and in-frame only. The sample lists over 45,000 clones, around 84% occurring once. This CDR3 contains 13 residues. The V and J ends lost 3 bases and 2 bases respectively, with 8 bases between them. Germline V CDR1 and CDR2: SGHRS, YFSETQ. The genes are TRBV5-1 and TRBJ1-2; no reliable D call. The sample was PBMCs, taken around atezolizumab (anti-PD-L1) treatment. The TCR was taken from a man in his forties or fifties with urothelial cancer. CDR3 sequence: CASSSLQNYGYTF. For the CDR3, the DNA is TGCGCCAGCAGCTCCCTACAGAACTATGGCTACACCTTC.